These 5 T cell receptor beta chains were all obtained from the same sample, sequenced in a study of T cells after yellow fever vaccination. TCRdb called the 5' RACE reads again in MiXCR, with one record for every CDR3 protein. The sample consists of some 110,000 distinct CDR3 sequences, more than 7.5% of them appearing once. The sample in question was CD8+ T cells sorted from PBMCs, obtained 45 days after the yellow fever booster vaccination. Receptors were obtained from a man aged 25 to 45 who received the YFV17D yellow fever vaccine.

The V call is TRBV5-1, the J call TRBJ2-1; 7 nucleotides line up with TRBD2. Trimming at V came to 1 base and at J to 4 bases, leaving 8 bases not matched to a gene. Germline V gives CDR1 SGHRS, CDR2 YFSETQ. The CDR3 has 16 residues. The DNA for the CDR3 is TGCGCCAGCAGCTTGTACGGGCTAGCGGTTTACAATGAGCAGTTCTTC. It translates to CASSLYGLAVYNEQFF.

This clonotype was picked up a small number of times. The chain employs TRBV7-2 and TRBJ2-5; a weak D match, TRBD2 (7 bases). V dropped 5 bases and J dropped 5 bases, with 15 bases sitting between them. CDR1 is SGHTA and CDR2 is FQGNSA in the germline V gene. There are 14 residues in the CDR3. CDR3 region: CASSEGGGVETQYF. CDR3 nucleotide sequence: TGTGCCAGCAGCGAAGGAGGGGGGGTGGAGACCCAGTACTTC.

There are many counts of this clonotype. The genes are TRBV7-9 and TRBJ2-3; D ambiguous. The CDR3 has 11 amino acids. V lost 10 bases to trimming and J lost 5 bases, with 10 bases between them. Germline values: CDR1 SEHNR, CDR2 FQNEAQ (reference sequence). CDR3: CATLPGDTQYF. CDR3 nucleotide sequence: TGTGCCACCCTACCAGGAGATACGCAGTATTTT.

This clonotype showed up many times. The CDR3: CASSQVGTYLVPYEQYF. The CDR3, as DNA: TGTGCCAGCAGCCAAGTGGGGACCTACCTGGTCCCCTACGAGCAGTACTTC. This sequence joins TRBV7-2 and TRBJ2-7; D may be TRBD1 or TRBD2 (5 bases each). V shed 5 bases and J shed 2 bases, with 22 bases lying between them. Per the germline V gene, CDR1 is SGHTA and CDR2 is FQGNSA. The CDR3 extends over 17 amino acids.

Ten or more counts support this clonotype. The gene calls are TRBV27 and TRBJ2-1; D remains ambiguous. CDR1 MNHEY and CDR2 SMNVEV come from the germline V gene (reference sequence). The CDR3 totals 14 residues. Trimming took off 2 bases at V and 0 bases at J, with 5 bases between the two ends. The CDR3 nucleotides read TGTGCCAGCAGTTTAATAAGCTCCTACAATGAGCAGTTCTTC. Amino acid sequence: CASSLISSYNEQFF.